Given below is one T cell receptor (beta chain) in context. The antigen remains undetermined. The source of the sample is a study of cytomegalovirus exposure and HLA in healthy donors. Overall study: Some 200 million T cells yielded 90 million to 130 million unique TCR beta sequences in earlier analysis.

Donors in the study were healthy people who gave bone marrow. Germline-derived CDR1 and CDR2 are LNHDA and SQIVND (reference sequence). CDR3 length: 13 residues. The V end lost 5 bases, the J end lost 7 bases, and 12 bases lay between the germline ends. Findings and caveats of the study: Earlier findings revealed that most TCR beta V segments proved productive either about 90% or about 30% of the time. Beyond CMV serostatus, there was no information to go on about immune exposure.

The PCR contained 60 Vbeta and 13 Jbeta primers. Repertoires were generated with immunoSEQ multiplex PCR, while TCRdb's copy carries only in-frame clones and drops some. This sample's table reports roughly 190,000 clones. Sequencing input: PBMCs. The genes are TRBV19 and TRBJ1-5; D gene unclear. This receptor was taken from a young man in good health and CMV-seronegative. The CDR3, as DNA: TGTGCCAGTAGTGGTGCAGGCTTGCAGCCCCAGCATTTT. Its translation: CASSGAGLQPQHF.